One and the same sample provided the 30 T cell receptor beta chains below, sequenced in a study of CD8+ T cells in alopecia areata. RNA extraction and reverse transcription yielded cDNA as sequencing template. The table came from immunoSEQ multiplex PCR; TCRdb's copy has only in-frame clones and leaves some out. The sample contains 200,000 or so clones, roughly 64% of which appear only once. This sample's treatment: oral pan-JAK inhibitor, 5-10 mg twice daily. Sequenced material: CD4+ T cells sorted from blood, taken at week 24, from a patient treated with tofacitinib. These receptors came from a human donor with alopecia areata.

The chain combines TRBV13 with TRBJ1-1; 8 positions match TRBD1. Germline lookup yields CDR1 PRHDT and CDR2 FYEKMQ (reference sequence). The CDR3 spans 14 residues. The J segment lost 6 bases and the V segment lost 4 bases, leaving 7 bases of the junction unmatched. The CDR3 bases are TGTGCCAGCAGCTCTCGGACAGGGAAGCCTGAAGCTTTCTTT. This codes for CASSSRTGKPEAFF. The whole variable domain, remainder taken from reference TRBV13 and TRBJ1-1, is AAGVIQSPRHLIKEKRETATLKCYPIPRHDTVYWYQQGPGQDPQFLISFYEKMQSDKGSIPDRFSAQQFSDYHSELNMSSLELGDSALYFCASSSRTGKPEAFFGQGTRLTVV.

The rearrangement uses TRBV6-5 and TRBJ2-1; either TRBD1 or TRBD2 may fit D (5 bases each). With 4 bases removed from V and 9 bases from J, the gap between germline ends came to 13 bases. The length of the CDR3 is 13 residues. CDR1 and CDR2 (germline): MNHEY, SVGAGI. The CDR3 bases are TGTGCCAGCAGTTTCGGTCGGGGCGGTGAGCAGTTCTTC. This encodes CASSFGRGGEQFF.

This sequence joins TRBV25-1 and TRBJ2-7, with 8 bases that match TRBD1. This CDR3 has 15 amino acids. V lost 5 bases and J lost 4; bases outside the gene matches: 10. Germline-derived CDR1 and CDR2 are MGHDK and SYGVNS. CDR3 protein: CASSSREGQGYEQYF. CDR3 DNA: TGTGCCAGCAGTTCCCGGGAAGGACAGGGATACGAGCAGTACTTC.

The J gene is TRBJ2-7, the V gene TRBV5-4, with 7 bases aligning to TRBD1. V was clipped by 3 bases and J by 5 bases; unmatched bases: 5. The V gene's germline CDR1 is SGHNT and CDR2 YYREEE (reference sequence). The CDR3 totals 13 residues. This CDR3 is CASSSTGWDEQYF. In DNA, the CDR3 is TGTGCCAGCAGCTCGACAGGGTGGGACGAGCAGTACTTC. The whole variable domain, remainder taken from reference TRBV5-4 and TRBJ2-7, is ETGVTQSPTHLIKTRGQQVTLRCSSQSGHNTVSWYQQALGQGPQFIFQYYREEENGRGNFPPRFSGLQFPNYSSELNVNALELDDSALYLCASSSTGWDEQYFGPGTRLTVT.

The chain employs TRBV9 and TRBJ2-1; 11 nucleotides match TRBD2. CDR3 length: 16 amino acids. Losses at the gene ends were 2 bases for V and 8 bases for J; bases not matched to a gene: 9. Germline V gives CDR1 SGDLS, CDR2 YYNGEE. The CDR3 DNA follows: TGTGCCAGCAGCGTTTCTAGCGGGGGGCATATCGATGAGCAGTTCTTC. This sequence encodes CASSVSSGGHIDEQFF.

The chain is built from TRBV9 and TRBJ2-5, with D maybe TRBD2 (6 bases). There are 13 residues in the CDR3. V dropped 0 bases and J dropped 5 bases, with 8 bases sitting between them. Looked up from germline, CDR1 is SGDLS and CDR2 is YYNGEE. CDR3 DNA sequence: TGTGCCAGCAGCGTAGCGGGAGTGGAGACCCAGTACTTC. Its protein product is CASSVAGVETQYF.

This clone was counted only a few times. The CDR3 nucleotides are TGCAGCGCCCAAACAGGGTCTCTCGGCTACACCTTC. Translation: CSAQTGSLGYTF. The genes are TRBV29-1 and TRBJ1-2; possible D gene TRBD1, 6 bases. This CDR3 is built from 12 residues. V was trimmed by 7 bases and J by 8 bases, leaving 17 bases between them. CDR1 and CDR2 (germline): SQVTM, ANQGSEA.

The chain couples TRBV7-8 to TRBJ2-3; 8 bases fit TRBD2. CDR3 length: 18 amino acids. The V and J ends lost 2 bases and 3 bases, in that order; junction bases with no gene match: 13. From germline, CDR1 is SGHVS and CDR2 FQNEAQ. The CDR3 coding sequence is TGTGCCAGCAGCTTATTGGGCACCGGGGGGGGTCGTACAGATACGCAGTATTTT. It encodes CASSLLGTGGGRTDTQYF.

The rearrangement uses TRBV7-3 and TRBJ2-1, with 8 bases aligning to TRBD1. V gave up 5 bases and J gave up 2 bases; unmatched junction bases: 2. Germline V gives CDR1 SGHTA, CDR2 FQGTGA. This CDR3 has 14 residues. The CDR3 bases are TGTGCCAGCAGCCCGGACAGGGCCTACAATGAGCAGTTCTTC. Translating it yields CASSPDRAYNEQFF.

This rearrangement joins TRBV28 to TRBJ1-2; tentatively, D is TRBD1 (6 bases). This CDR3 contains 13 residues. CDR1 MDHEN and CDR2 SYDVKM come from the germline V gene. With 6 bases removed from V and 3 bases from J, the gap between germline ends came to 11 bases. Here the CDR3 reads CASRPGQYYGYTF. The CDR3 bases are TGTGCCAGCAGACCCGGACAGTACTATGGCTACACCTTC.

V and J are TRBV5-1 and TRBJ1-1; 8 bases are a match to TRBD1. This CDR3 comprises 15 residues. Germline lookup yields CDR1 SGHRS and CDR2 YFSETQ. V lost 4 bases to trimming and J lost 4 bases; unmatched junction nucleotides: 9. As DNA, the CDR3 is TGCGCCAGCAGCCAGGGGACAGGCGGGTTCACTGAAGCTTTCTTT. Protein: CASSQGTGGFTEAFF.

This clone turned up a few times. V gene TRBV9 combines with J gene TRBJ2-3; 12 nucleotides line up with TRBD1. Germline trimming cut 0 bases from V and 6 bases from J; bases unmatched to any gene: 11. Germline V gives CDR1 SGDLS, CDR2 YYNGEE. The CDR3 runs to 18 residues. The CDR3 here is CASSVEGTGGATTDTQYF. The CDR3, as DNA: TGTGCCAGCAGCGTAGAGGGGACAGGGGGCGCCACCACGGATACGCAGTATTTT.

J is TRBJ1-1 and V is TRBV4-3; 9 nucleotides match TRBD1. CDR1 LGHNA and CDR2 YSLEER come from the germline V gene. The CDR3 covers 13 residues. V was pared by 4 bases and J by 5 bases, with 2 bases of the junction left unmatched. Here the CDR3 reads CASSRDRGTEAFF. The DNA of the CDR3 is TGCGCCAGCAGCCGCGACAGGGGGACTGAAGCTTTCTTT.

This sequence joins TRBV7-8 and TRBJ2-2; no clear D. Germline values: CDR1 SGHVS, CDR2 FQNEAQ. V was trimmed by 5 bases and J by 0 bases, leaving 7 bases between them. The CDR3 spans 14 residues. CDR3 region: CASSPFANTGELFF. The CDR3 DNA follows: TGTGCCAGCAGCCCGTTCGCGAACACCGGGGAGCTGTTTTTT.

The rearrangement uses TRBV15 and TRBJ2-2; no clear D gene. The V gene lost 2 bases and the J gene lost 2 bases, with 6 bases spanning the gap. There are 14 residues in the CDR3. Germline CDR1 and CDR2: LNHNV and YYDKDF (reference sequence). CDR3 sequence reads: CATSRTLNTGELFF. CDR3 bases: TGTGCCACCAGCAGAACGCTTAACACCGGGGAGCTGTTTTTT.

This rearrangement joins TRBV2 to TRBJ2-3; maybe TRBD1 (6 bases). The CDR3 sequence is 15 residues long. V was clipped by 8 bases and J by 0 bases, with 15 bases between them. Germline CDR1 and CDR2: SNHLY and FYNNEI. CDR3 coding DNA: TGTGCCAGCCGGAGGCAGGGGAGCAGCACAGATACGCAGTATTTT. It yields the protein CASRRQGSSTDTQYF. Full variable domain (rest looked up from reference TRBV2 and TRBJ2-3): EPEVTQTPSHQVTQMGQEVILRCVPISNHLYFYWYRQILGQKVEFLVSFYNNEISEKSEIFDDQFSVERPDGSNFTLKIRSTKLEDSAMYFCASRRQGSSTDTQYFGPGTRLTVL.

This chain's CDR3 is CSVGRLPSTEQYF. As DNA, the CDR3 is TGCAGCGTGGGACGGCTGCCATCGACGGAGCAGTACTTC. The chain employs TRBV29-1 and TRBJ2-7; D may match TRBD1 or TRBD2 (5 bases each). CDR1 and CDR2 from the germline V gene are SQVTM and ANQGSEA. This CDR3 contains 13 residues. V lost 6 bases to trimming and J lost 7 bases, with 19 bases between them.

This clone was picked up many times. The rearrangement uses TRBV5-4 and TRBJ2-1; D remains unclear. The CDR3 has 11 amino acids. V shed 0 bases and J shed 11 bases, with 6 bases lying between them. The V gene's germline CDR1 is SGHNT and CDR2 YYREEE (reference sequence). The chain's CDR3 is CASSLGGKQFF. The CDR3 region has the DNA TGTGCCAGCAGCTTGGGTGGGAAGCAGTTCTTC.

V is TRBV4-1 and J is TRBJ2-2; 7 nucleotides line up with TRBD2. J lost 6 bases, V lost 1 base, and 5 bases had no gene match. Germline V CDR1 and CDR2: MGHRA, YSYEKL. This CDR3 is 15 amino acids long. The CDR3 region has the DNA TGCGCCAGCAGCCAAGGGGGGAGGGAAGCCGGGGAGCTGTTTTTT. Amino acids: CASSQGGREAGELFF.

The chain carries TRBV7-2 and TRBJ2-3, with D possibly matching TRBD2 (6 bases). There are 14 residues in the CDR3. Germline CDR1 SGHTA, CDR2 FQGNSA. V dropped 4 bases and J dropped 1 base, with 9 bases sitting between them. CDR3 sequence: CASSYGGRTDTQYF. The CDR3 bases are TGTGCCAGCAGCTACGGGGGTCGCACAGATACGCAGTATTTT.

The chain joins TRBV9 to TRBJ2-3, with unresolved D. Trimming shortened V by 0 bases and J by 0 bases, and 11 bases separated the two germline ends. Germline CDR1 and CDR2: SGDLS and YYNGEE. The CDR3 is 16 amino acids. CDR3 region: CASSVEAATSTDTQYF. CDR3 DNA: TGTGCCAGCAGCGTAGAGGCCGCGACAAGCACAGATACGCAGTATTTT.

This clone has only a few counts. This chain's CDR3 is CASSRTVGEQYF. As DNA, the CDR3 is TGTGCCAGCAGTCGGACAGTGGGCGAGCAGTACTTC. The chain recombines TRBV27 with TRBJ2-7, with D possibly TRBD1 on 6 matching bases. This CDR3 has 12 residues. Germline V CDR1 and CDR2: MNHEY, SMNVEV (reference sequence). V was clipped by 5 bases and J by 6 bases, with 11 bases between them.

This chain connects TRBV20-1 to TRBJ1-1, with D maybe TRBD1 (5 bases). Germline V gene sequence: CDR1 DFQATT, CDR2 SNEGSKA (reference sequence). V was trimmed by 5 bases and J by 1 base, leaving 5 bases between them. The CDR3 loop spans 11 amino acids. CDR3 nucleotides: TGCAGTGCTGGACAGAACACTGAAGCTTTCTTT. Its protein product is CSAGQNTEAFF.

The chain recombines TRBV2 with TRBJ1-4; D uncertain. V lost 7 bases and J 5 bases, leaving 5 bases between the germline ends. The germline gives CDR1 SNHLY, CDR2 FYNNEI. The CDR3 has 11 residues. The chain's CDR3 is CASMGNEKLFF. In DNA form, the CDR3 reads TGTGCCAGCATGGGGAATGAAAAACTGTTTTTT. The entire variable domain, with the rest obtained from reference TRBV2 and TRBJ1-4, is as follows: EPEVTQTPSHQVTQMGQEVILRCVPISNHLYFYWYRQILGQKVEFLVSFYNNEISEKSEIFDDQFSVERPDGSNFTLKIRSTKLEDSAMYFCASMGNEKLFFGSGTQLSVL.

This clone was observed a few times. The chain joins TRBV5-1 to TRBJ2-3; D gene ambiguous. Germline V lookup: CDR1 SGHRS, CDR2 YFSETQ. V gave up 3 bases and J gave up 2 bases, with 4 bases separating them. The CDR3 loop spans 12 amino acids. This CDR3 is CASSSYTDTQYF. In DNA, the CDR3 is TGCGCCAGCAGCTCTTACACAGATACGCAGTATTTT. Supplemented by reference TRBV5-1 and TRBJ2-3, the full variable domain reads KAGVTQTPRYLIKTRGQQVTLSCSPISGHRSVSWYQQTPGQGLQFLFEYFSETQRNKGNFPGRFSGRQFSNSRSEMNVSTLELGDSALYLCASSSYTDTQYFGPGTRLTVL.

This clone was picked up a small number of times. This chain connects TRBV5-1 to TRBJ2-3; D ambiguous. V was shortened by 4 bases and J by 6 bases, with 9 bases between the two germline ends. The CDR3 runs 12 residues. Germline CDR1 is SGHRS and CDR2 is YFSETQ. The CDR3 DNA reads as TGCGCCAGCAGCCCCTTTATGGATACGCAGTATTTT. Its translation: CASSPFMDTQYF.

The rearrangement links TRBV4-3 to TRBJ2-7, with D uncertain. The CDR3 covers 13 residues. Deletions cut 0 bases from V and 5 bases from J, with 8 bases between. Germline V lookup: CDR1 LGHNA, CDR2 YSLEER. The CDR3 is CASSQDSRDEQYF. In DNA form, the CDR3 reads TGCGCCAGCAGCCAAGATAGTAGGGACGAGCAGTACTTC.

The rearrangement joins TRBV29-1 to TRBJ1-1; D call uncertain. The CDR3 spans 14 residues. Germline loops: CDR1 SQVTM, CDR2 ANQGSEA. V lost 1 base and J lost 0, with 9 bases in between. The CDR3 DNA sequence: TGCAGCGTTGAAGGAGAGGACTTGAACACTGAAGCTTTCTTT. Translated: CSVEGEDLNTEAFF.

The chain carries TRBV4-1 and TRBJ1-5; TRBD1 agrees at 7 bases. V lost 3 bases, J lost 3 bases, and 8 bases stayed unmatched. The germline V gene has CDR1 MGHRA and CDR2 YSYEKL. This CDR3 region has 16 residues. The CDR3 here is CASSHVRTGHNQPQHF. The CDR3 DNA reads as TGCGCCAGCAGCCATGTGCGGACAGGTCACAATCAGCCCCAGCATTTT.

V and J are TRBV30 and TRBJ1-5; no firm D call. The CDR3 covers 15 residues. Germline V CDR1 and CDR2: GTSNPN, SVGIG (reference sequence). V was trimmed by 0 bases and J by 0 bases, leaving 9 bases between them. CDR3 region: CAWSVNVNSNQPQHF. In DNA, the CDR3 is TGTGCCTGGAGTGTAAATGTTAATAGCAATCAGCCCCAGCATTTT.